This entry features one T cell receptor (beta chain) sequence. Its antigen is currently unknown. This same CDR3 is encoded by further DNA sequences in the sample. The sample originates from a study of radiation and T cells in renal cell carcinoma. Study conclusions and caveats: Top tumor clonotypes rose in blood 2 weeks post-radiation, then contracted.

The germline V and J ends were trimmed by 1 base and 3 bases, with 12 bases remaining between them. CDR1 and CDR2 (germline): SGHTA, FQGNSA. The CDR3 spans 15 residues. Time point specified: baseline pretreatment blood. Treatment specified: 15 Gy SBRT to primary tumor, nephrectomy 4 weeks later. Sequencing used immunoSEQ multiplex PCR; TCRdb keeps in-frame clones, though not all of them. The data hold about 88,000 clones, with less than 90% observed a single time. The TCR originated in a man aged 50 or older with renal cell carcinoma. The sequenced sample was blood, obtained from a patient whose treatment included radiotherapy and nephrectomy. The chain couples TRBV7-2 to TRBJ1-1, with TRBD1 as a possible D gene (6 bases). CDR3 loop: CASSLVWGQDTEAFF. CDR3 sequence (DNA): TGTGCCAGCAGCTTAGTTTGGGGGCAGGACACTGAAGCTTTCTTT.